The rows below give T cell receptor beta chains drawn from one sample of a study of cytomegalovirus exposure and HLA in healthy donors. Sequencing was performed with immunoSEQ multiplex PCR; in TCRdb, only in-frame clones are kept and a portion is missing. Recorded for this sample: about 43,000 clones. Sequenced material: PBMCs. The source of these receptors is a woman between 25 and 40 years old in good health and CMV-seronegative. CDR3s include the opening cysteine and the closing phenylalanine or tryptophan. Each record gives: V gene, CDR3 protein.

TRBV6-5,CASSYLGQGYGYTF
TRBV30,CAWSRQPGVGNTEAFF
TRBV18,CASSPQGLEGYTF
TRBV29-1,CSVEGLTSGRDIQYF
TRBV30,CAWTPRTELYEQYF
TRBV30,CAWRGQTNKDTQYF
TRBV4-1,CASSQWTGGLQETQYF
TRBV2,CASRGTGGGYEQYF
TRBV30,CAWRLAGGGLREQYF
TRBV29-1,CSAEVYNEQFF
TRBV6-5,CASSYLGGGDTDTQYF
TRBV29-1,CSVEDRERPGREQCF
TRBV5-4,CASRNRDRGREQYF
TRBV30,CAWSDAGSYEQYF
TRBV6-5,CASRRSLLEAYGYTF
TRBV15,CATSRDSAGSTEAFF
TRBV4-2,CASSQAYSYDEQYF
TRBV7-9,CASSPSYRALDTQYF
TRBV7-9,CASSLAGVTEAFF
TRBV6-5,CASSYSPGSGANVLTF
TRBV2,CASSGSYEQYF
TRBV7-2,CASSHSSRSTDTQYF
TRBV5-1,CASSLTSYEQYF
TRBV30,CAWSQVDTQYF
TRBV4-1,CASSQAGTTYGYTF
TRBV1,CTSSQERTSLFEQFF
TRBV29-1,CSVGREQETQYF
TRBV18,CASSPPGGVEAFF
TRBV23-1,CASSQAEQYF
TRBV29-1,CSAGGGGNTEAFF
TRBV6-5,CASRTTGVVGYTF